Listed here are 8 T cell receptor beta chains from one sample, sequenced in a study of CD8 T cells in Susac syndrome. An amount of RNA that ranged from 0.5 to 1 ug was reverse transcribed with random hexamers. TCRdb reprocessed the immunoSEQ multiplex PCR reads with MiXCR, giving one entry per CDR3 protein. Of around 170,000 distinct CDR3 sequences listed, about 92% are singletons. The specimen was CD4+ T cells from PBMCs. These receptors all stem from a human donor in good health.

The chain couples TRBV28 to TRBJ2-7, with TRBD1 identical over 9 bases. V was clipped by 3 bases and J by 1 base; unmatched bases: 4. This CDR3 comprises 15 residues. The germline V gene has CDR1 MDHEN and CDR2 SYDVKM. The CDR3 nucleotides are TGTGCCAGCAGTTTGGGGGGACAGGGATCCTACGAGCAGTACTTC. It yields the protein CASSLGGQGSYEQYF.

The J gene is TRBJ1-5, the V gene TRBV20-1; 8 nucleotides line up with TRBD1. CDR1 and CDR2 (germline): DFQATT, SNEGSKA (reference sequence). Trimming removed 2 bases from V and 2 bases from J; junction bases left unmatched: 5. This CDR3 comprises 15 residues. CDR3 in DNA: TGCAGTGCTAGACTCAGGGGGCTAGGCAATCAGCCCCAGCATTTT. It yields the protein CSARLRGLGNQPQHF.

V gene TRBV7-9 combines with J gene TRBJ1-5, with 10 nucleotides matching TRBD1. V shed 6 bases and J 7 bases; nucleotides not matched to a gene: 9. CDR3 length: 15 residues. From germline, CDR1 is SEHNR and CDR2 FQNEAQ (reference sequence). CDR3 region: CASSPGTGAAQPQHF. The CDR3 coding sequence is TGTGCCAGCAGTCCCGGGACAGGGGCTGCCCAGCCCCAGCATTTT.

The chain links TRBV20-1 to TRBJ2-5; TRBD1 aligns across 7 bases. V was clipped by 5 bases and J by 4 bases; unmatched bases: 10. CDR3 length: 14 residues. In germline, CDR1 is DFQATT, CDR2 SNEGSKA (reference sequence). DNA for the CDR3: TGCAGTGCTCAGGTCGGGTCAGGGGGAGAGACCCAGTACTTC. Translated, it gives CSAQVGSGGETQYF.

V and J are TRBV3-1 and TRBJ2-3, with 12 bases identical to TRBD2. The length of the CDR3 is 17 residues. J lost 2 bases, V lost 4 bases, and 7 bases had no gene match. Germline loops: CDR1 LGHDT, CDR2 YNNKEL (reference sequence). The CDR3 nucleotides read TGTGCCAGCAGCCTCTCGACTAGCGGGGGATTCACAGATACGCAGTATTTT. Amino acid sequence: CASSLSTSGGFTDTQYF.

For the CDR3, the DNA is TGTGCCAGCAGCCTCCGAGGGGGCGATGAGCAGTTCTTC. Residues: CASSLRGGDEQFF. The J gene is TRBJ2-1, the V gene TRBV3-1, with 7 bases aligning to TRBD1. Germline V gives CDR1 LGHDT, CDR2 YNNKEL (reference sequence). The junction had 5 bases not matched to a gene; V was cut back by 4 bases and J by 8 bases. This CDR3 region has 13 residues.

The chain combines TRBV4-3 with TRBJ1-1; D unclear. The CDR3 covers 15 residues. V gave up 0 bases and J gave up 4 bases, with 12 bases separating them. Per germline, CDR1 LGHNA and CDR2 YSLEER. The DNA of the CDR3 is TGCGCCAGCAGCCAAGATCTTGAGTGGGTCACTGAAGCTTTCTTT. It translates to CASSQDLEWVTEAFF.

The rearrangement uses TRBV3-1 and TRBJ2-1; a weak D match, TRBD2 (6 bases). This CDR3 spans 16 amino acids. Per germline, CDR1 LGHDT and CDR2 YNNKEL (reference sequence). Trimming took off 3 bases at V and 0 bases at J, with 12 bases between the two ends. The CDR3 here is CASSQNSGASYNEQFF. CDR3 nucleotides: TGTGCCAGCAGCCAGAATAGCGGAGCCTCCTACAATGAGCAGTTCTTC.